The present entry profiles one T cell receptor beta chain with its context. Its antigen is not known. The entry originates in a study of T cell responses to AZD1222 COVID-19 vaccine. Study-level background: Doses given second, at about 4 or about 12 weeks, were pooled. Study outcomes and limitations: Dominant at 160-218 and 743-854, vaccine-associated CD4 TCRs also spanned spike. Females outnumbered males among donors, who were mostly white British; clonal diversity was possibly underestimated. Baseline seropositives among AZD1222 recipients totaled only six or seven.

Assay used: immunoSEQ multiplex PCR; TCRdb lists only in-frame clones, some missing. This sample carries 80,000 or so clones, roughly 85% of them seen once, and the ten largest clones take about 1.6%. V lost 4 bases to trimming and J lost 5 bases; unmatched junction nucleotides: 2. The CDR3 length is 12 residues. Per germline, CDR1 SGHDT and CDR2 YYEEEE. The gene calls are TRBV5-6 and TRBJ1-2; TRBD1 agrees at 7 bases. The sequencing used peripheral blood, collected on day 0 of AZD1222 vaccination. The TCR comes from an adult in good health. CDR3 loop: CASSPGGYGYTF. CDR3 sequence (DNA): TGTGCCAGCAGCCCAGGGGGTTATGGCTACACCTTC.